Listed here are 32 T cell receptor beta chains from one sample, sequenced in a study of blood T cell repertoires in COVID-19. TCRdb's table, derived via immunoSEQ multiplex PCR, lists solely in-frame clones and lacks some. The repertoire holds approximately 130,000 clones, roughly 87% seen once, with more than 15% in the top ten. The specimen sequenced was PBMCs or T cells enriched from blood (not recorded which). Receptors originate from a man aged 30 to 45 who had recovered from COVID-19.

This clone appeared a few times. The genes are TRBV2 and TRBJ2-7, with 7 bases matching TRBD1. Germline V gives CDR1 SNHLY, CDR2 FYNNEI. The CDR3 consists of 16 residues. Trimming at V came to 0 bases and at J to 3 bases, leaving 8 bases not matched to a gene. CDR3 coding DNA: TGTGCCAGCAGTGAAGCTTGGGGTACAGGGGACTACGAGCAGTACGTC. This translates into CASSEAWGTGDYEQYV.

This clone turned up a few times. The V gene is TRBV21-1, the J gene TRBJ1-5; TRBD1 is taken as the D call from the table, unchecked against the DNA. TRBV21-1 is listed as a pseudogene. CDR3 length equals 15 residues. CDR3 nucleotide sequence: TGTGCCAGCAGCAAAGGACCACAGGGTCTCAAGCCCCAGCATTTT. It is translated as CASSKGPQGLKPQHF.

The chain employs TRBV6-4 and TRBJ2-3, with TRBD2 matching 7 bases. From germline, CDR1 is MRHNA and CDR2 SNTAGT. The ends lost 6 bases at V and 6 bases at J; junction bases unmatched: 6. The CDR3 contains 13 residues. The DNA of the CDR3 is TGTGCCAGCAGCCGAATGGGGGGGGATACGCAGTATTTT. This sequence encodes CASSRMGGDTQYF.

The chain carries TRBV9 and TRBJ1-1, with D tentatively TRBD1 (6 bases). Trimming removed 0 bases at V and 5 bases at J, with 17 bases between. The germline CDR1 and CDR2 sequences are SGDLS and YYNGEE. The CDR3 spans 16 residues. DNA of the CDR3: TGTGCCAGCAGCGTAGACCGCGCAGGGGAGGGGACTGAAGCTTTCTTT. It translates to CASSVDRAGEGTEAFF.

The genes are TRBV7-9 and TRBJ2-1, with D possibly being TRBD2 (6 bases). This CDR3 has 16 amino acids. V gave up 2 bases and J gave up 8 bases, with 19 bases separating them. CDR1 is SEHNR, CDR2 FQNEAQ, per germline (reference sequence). The CDR3 DNA reads TGTGCCAGCAGCTTATCTCTGGGGGGAGGAGGCGATGAGCAGTTCTTC. This translates into CASSLSLGGGGDEQFF. Variable domain in full (rest from reference TRBV7-9 and TRBJ2-1): DTGVSQNPRHKITKRGQNVTFRCDPISEHNRLYWYRQTLGQGPEFLTYFQNEAQLEKSRLLSDRFSAERPKGSFSTLEIQRTEQGDSAMYLCASSLSLGGGGDEQFFGPGTRLTVL.

The table lists this clone with a count of one. The rearrangement joins TRBV6-1 to TRBJ1-1; D is perhaps TRBD1 (6 bases). The CDR3 is 14 amino acids. V was trimmed by 3 bases and J by 1 base, leaving 9 bases between them. Germline CDR1 reads MNHNS; CDR2 reads SASEGT. The CDR3 here is CASSEKTGNTEAFF. The CDR3 nucleotides read TGTGCCAGCAGTGAGAAGACAGGGAACACTGAAGCTTTCTTT.

The chain couples TRBV11-2 to TRBJ1-1; maybe TRBD1 (5 bases). Trimming removed 5 bases at V and 0 bases at J, with 7 bases between. CDR3 length: 13 residues. The germline gives CDR1 SGHAT, CDR2 FQNNGV. The CDR3 DNA reads TGTGCCAGCAGCCGACAGCTGAACACTGAAGCTTTCTTT. Protein sequence: CASSRQLNTEAFF.

The rearrangement joins TRBV25-1 to TRBJ1-1, with D possibly TRBD1 on 6 matching bases. In germline, CDR1 is MGHDK, CDR2 SYGVNS. The CDR3 length is 14 residues. V was shortened by 6 bases and J by 1 base, with 12 bases between the two germline ends. The CDR3 DNA reads as TGTGCCAGCAGCCGACAGGCACCGAACACTGAAGCTTTCTTT. Translated, it gives CASSRQAPNTEAFF. Looking up the rest from reference TRBV25-1 and TRBJ1-1 gives the full variable domain: EADIYQTPRYLVIGTGKKITLECSQTMGHDKMYWYQQDPGMELHLIHYSYGVNSTEKGDLSSESTVSRIRTEHFPLTLESARPSHTSQYLCASSRQAPNTEAFFGQGTRLTVV.

The chain employs TRBV5-4 and TRBJ1-2, with 9 bases aligning to TRBD1. V trimming: 4 bases; J trimming: 4 bases; junction bases outside the gene matches: 14. CDR3 length equals 17 residues. Germline CDR1 and CDR2: SGHNT and YYREEE (reference sequence). CDR3 sequence reads: CASSQLQGASQTYGYTF. The CDR3 DNA reads as TGTGCCAGCAGCCAACTACAGGGGGCGTCTCAAACCTATGGCTACACCTTC.

This chain joins TRBV6-4 and TRBJ2-3; D gene unclear. V lost 4 bases and J lost 0, with 8 bases in between. Germline CDR1 MRHNA, CDR2 SNTAGT. The CDR3 is 14 residues long. The CDR3 loop is CASSAKRSTDTQYF. The CDR3 DNA sequence: TGTGCCAGCAGTGCGAAGCGTAGCACAGATACGCAGTATTTT.

The V and J genes are TRBV6-2 or TRBV6-3 and TRBJ1-2, with no clear D. CDR3 size: 15 residues. V was trimmed by 6 bases and J by 5 bases, leaving 19 bases between them. CDR1 is MNHEY, CDR2 SVGEGT, per germline. CDR3 in amino acids: CASSVTATGYYGYTF. The DNA for the CDR3 is TGTGCCAGCAGCGTTACCGCCACTGGTTATTATGGCTACACCTTC.

The rearrangement links TRBV19 to TRBJ2-1; 10 bases line up with TRBD2. The CDR3 loop spans 15 amino acids. V gave up 8 bases and J gave up 1 base; unmatched junction bases: 5. CDR1 and CDR2 (germline): LNHDA, SQIVND (reference sequence). CDR3 sequence: CASGKAGGSYNEQFF. The CDR3 DNA is TGTGCCAGTGGAAAAGCGGGAGGGTCCTACAATGAGCAGTTCTTC.

The chain uses TRBV7-8 and TRBJ2-7; 10 nucleotides match TRBD2. Germline lookup yields CDR1 SGHVS and CDR2 FQNEAQ. The junction had 8 bases not matched to a gene; V was cut back by 5 bases and J by 4 bases. The length of the CDR3 is 15 residues. The CDR3 is CASSTLAGMVYEQYV. The DNA of the CDR3 is TGTGCCAGCAGCACACTAGCGGGGATGGTTTACGAGCAGTACGTC.

This clone was found once. This chain's CDR3 is CASTQLNTEAFF. The CDR3 DNA is TGTGCCAGCACACAGCTGAACACTGAAGCTTTCTTT. This chain connects TRBV6-5 to TRBJ1-1; D is undetermined. This CDR3 has 12 residues. V gave up 7 bases and J gave up 0 bases, with 6 bases separating them. In germline, CDR1 is MNHEY, CDR2 SVGAGI.

This chain joins TRBV5-1 and TRBJ2-3; 9 nucleotides agree with TRBD2. CDR3 length equals 18 residues. The germline CDR1 and CDR2 sequences are SGHRS and YFSETQ. V lost 5 bases and J lost 4; bases outside the gene matches: 17. The CDR3 DNA is TGCGCCAGCAGTTATTCCGGGACTAGCTCAGCAGCCGCAGATACGCAGTATTTT. Its protein product is CASSYSGTSSAAADTQYF. Full variable domain (remainder filled in from reference TRBV5-1 and TRBJ2-3): KAGVTQTPRYLIKTRGQQVTLSCSPISGHRSVSWYQQTPGQGLQFLFEYFSETQRNKGNFPGRFSGRQFSNSRSEMNVSTLELGDSALYLCASSYSGTSSAAADTQYFGPGTRLTVL.

The gene calls are TRBV2 and TRBJ2-7; a possible D gene is TRBD2 (6 bases). The V end was cut by 4 bases, the J end by 6 bases, with 13 bases between. Germline V gene lookup returns CDR1 SNHLY and CDR2 FYNNEI. The length of the CDR3 is 13 residues. The CDR3, as DNA: TGTGCCAGCAGTGTTATTGGGGGAGGCGAGCAGTACGTC. Its translation is CASSVIGGGEQYV.

The chain uses TRBV5-1 and TRBJ1-1; weak D call: TRBD1 (5 bases). The CDR3 spans 14 residues. Germline CDR1 is SGHRS and CDR2 is YFSETQ. Trimming took off 3 bases at V and 4 bases at J, with 13 bases between the two ends. The CDR3 DNA reads TGCGCCAGCAGCTCGGCCCCGGGGGGCACTGAAGCTTTCTTT. This translates into CASSSAPGGTEAFF.

This sequence joins TRBV18 and TRBJ1-2, with D perhaps TRBD1 (5 bases). Germline V lookup: CDR1 KGHSH, CDR2 LQKENI. Trimming removed 1 base at V and 6 bases at J, with 15 bases between. The CDR3 has 15 residues. CDR3 sequence reads: CASSPRGEGFHGYTF. The CDR3 DNA follows: TGTGCCAGCTCACCACGAGGGGAGGGTTTCCATGGCTACACCTTC.

A remark on this clone: Other DNA sequences in the same sample also yield this CDR3. The J gene is TRBJ2-1, the V gene TRBV5-1, with TRBD2 as a possible D gene (7 bases). The germline V gene has CDR1 SGHRS and CDR2 YFSETQ. The CDR3 is made up of 15 amino acids. V shed 0 bases and J shed 5 bases, with 12 bases lying between them. CDR3 DNA sequence: TGCGCCAGCAGCTTGGGGCCGGGGGGCAACAATGAGCAGTTCTTC. This gives the protein CASSLGPGGNNEQFF.

This rearrangement joins TRBV5-1 to TRBJ1-2, with D unclear. Trimming cost V 0 bases and J 3 bases, with 9 bases left between them. Germline V gene sequence: CDR1 SGHRS, CDR2 YFSETQ. The CDR3 has 14 amino acids. CDR3 DNA sequence: TGCGCCAGCAGCTTGGGCCCCGGAGACTATGGCTACACCTTC. Amino acids: CASSLGPGDYGYTF.

V is TRBV5-1 and J is TRBJ1-4; D is uncertain. V shed 3 bases and J shed 8 bases, with 11 bases lying between them. Germline V gene sequence: CDR1 SGHRS, CDR2 YFSETQ. The CDR3 sequence is 13 residues long. CDR3 bases: TGCGCCAGCAGCTCTCAGAGGGAGGAAAAACTGTTTTTT. Its protein is CASSSQREEKLFF. The full variable domain, with the rest looked up from reference TRBV5-1 and TRBJ1-4, is KAGVTQTPRYLIKTRGQQVTLSCSPISGHRSVSWYQQTPGQGLQFLFEYFSETQRNKGNFPGRFSGRQFSNSRSEMNVSTLELGDSALYLCASSSQREEKLFFGSGTQLSVL.

This clone was seen once. The V gene is TRBV2, the J gene TRBJ1-2; the match to TRBD1 covers 9 bases. Germline CDR1 reads SNHLY; CDR2 reads FYNNEI. The CDR3 sequence is 16 residues long. Unmatched junction bases numbered 14, after V lost 6 bases and J lost 6 bases. CDR3 sequence: CASSRDTGTGFNGYTF. CDR3 nucleotides: TGTGCCAGCAGCAGGGACACCGGGACAGGGTTCAATGGCTACACCTTC.

The chain links TRBV25-1 to TRBJ2-3, with 14 nucleotides matching TRBD2. With 4 bases clipped from V and 5 bases from J, the junction kept 5 bases outside the gene matches. The CDR3 totals 16 residues. CDR1 is MGHDK and CDR2 is SYGVNS in the germline V gene. The CDR3, as DNA: TGTGCCAGCAGTGGCCCGACTAGCGGGAGGGGAGATACGCAGTATTTT. Translation: CASSGPTSGRGDTQYF.

This rearrangement joins TRBV4-2 to TRBJ2-5; D ambiguous. This CDR3 is 12 amino acids long. The V and J ends lost 0 bases and 5 bases respectively, with 4 bases between them. Per the germline V gene, CDR1 is LGHNA and CDR2 is YNFKEQ. Written as DNA, the CDR3 is TGTGCCAGCAGCCAAGACGAGGAGACCCAGTACTTC. This translates into CASSQDEETQYF.

The chain combines TRBV19 with TRBJ2-5, with D perhaps TRBD1 (5 bases). V lost 1 base to trimming and J lost 4 bases, with 16 bases between them. The CDR3 runs to 16 residues. CDR1 and CDR2 (germline): LNHDA, SQIVND (reference sequence). The CDR3 sequence: CASSIGVQVEGETQYF. In DNA form, the CDR3 reads TGTGCCAGTAGTATAGGCGTACAGGTCGAAGGAGAGACCCAGTACTTC. Based on the CDR3 plus reference TRBV19 and TRBJ2-5, the full variable domain is DGGITQSPKYLFRKEGQNVTLSCEQNLNHDAMYWYRQDPGQGLRLIYYSQIVNDFQKGDIAEGYSVSREKKESFPLTVTSAQKNPTAFYLCASSIGVQVEGETQYFGPGTRLLVL.

The genes are TRBV6-5 and TRBJ1-2; 7 positions agree with TRBD1. Unmatched junction bases numbered 11, after V lost 6 bases and J lost 7 bases. CDR1 is MNHEY, CDR2 SVGAGI, per germline. The CDR3 consists of 14 residues. The CDR3 protein is CASSRPDRDRGYTF. CDR3 in DNA: TGTGCCAGCAGCCGTCCTGACAGGGACCGTGGCTACACCTTC.

A single count supports this clone. The chain links TRBV5-6 to TRBJ2-3, with D maybe TRBD1 (5 bases). CDR3 length: 15 residues. V was clipped by 4 bases and J by 2 bases, with 14 bases between them. From germline, CDR1 is SGHDT and CDR2 YYEEEE. For the CDR3, the DNA is TGTGCCAGCAGCCTAGGGGCGCGTTTCACAGATACGCAGTATTTT. Protein product: CASSLGARFTDTQYF.

The V call is TRBV9, the J call TRBJ1-2; D is ambiguous. V lost 0 bases, J lost 4 bases, and 7 bases lay in between. Germline V gene lookup returns CDR1 SGDLS and CDR2 YYNGEE. The CDR3 loop spans 13 amino acids. The CDR3 DNA reads TGTGCCAGCAGCGTAGTAAACGGCTATGGCTACACCTTC. Residues: CASSVVNGYGYTF.

Notes on this clone: The sample holds other DNA sequences that translate to the same CDR3. This chain joins TRBV2 and TRBJ1-1, with a tentative D call TRBD1 (5 bases). Trimming removed 4 bases at V and 0 bases at J, with 6 bases between. The CDR3 has 13 amino acids. The V gene's germline CDR1 is SNHLY and CDR2 FYNNEI. The CDR3 spells CASSGQMNTEAFF. As DNA, the CDR3 is TGTGCCAGCAGTGGACAGATGAACACTGAAGCTTTCTTT.

The CDR3 nucleotides read TGTGCCAGCAGTTCCGGACTAGCGGGAGTCAACGAGCAGTACTTC. Protein: CASSSGLAGVNEQYF. This chain connects TRBV6-5 to TRBJ2-7, with 13 bases that match TRBD2. After removal of 4 bases from V and 5 bases from J, the junction contained 5 bases not matched to a gene. The CDR3 is 15 residues long. Germline CDR1 is MNHEY and CDR2 is SVGAGI.

This chain joins TRBV2 and TRBJ1-4; tentative D call: TRBD1 (6 bases). From germline, CDR1 is SNHLY and CDR2 FYNNEI. The CDR3 runs 15 residues. Trimming cost V 4 bases and J 4 bases, with 13 bases left between them. The CDR3 sequence: CASSVGGALNEKLFF. The CDR3 nucleotides are TGTGCCAGCAGTGTTGGGGGGGCCCTTAATGAAAAACTGTTTTTT.

This chain uses TRBV7-2 with TRBJ2-7; a weak D match, TRBD2 (6 bases). Germline V CDR1 and CDR2: SGHTA, FQGNSA. Trimming pared 3 bases from V and 3 bases from J, leaving 12 bases between. This CDR3 comprises 14 residues. CDR3 in DNA: TGTGCCAGCAGCTTGGTCCGGACTAACTACGAGCAGTACTTC. It specifies CASSLVRTNYEQYF.